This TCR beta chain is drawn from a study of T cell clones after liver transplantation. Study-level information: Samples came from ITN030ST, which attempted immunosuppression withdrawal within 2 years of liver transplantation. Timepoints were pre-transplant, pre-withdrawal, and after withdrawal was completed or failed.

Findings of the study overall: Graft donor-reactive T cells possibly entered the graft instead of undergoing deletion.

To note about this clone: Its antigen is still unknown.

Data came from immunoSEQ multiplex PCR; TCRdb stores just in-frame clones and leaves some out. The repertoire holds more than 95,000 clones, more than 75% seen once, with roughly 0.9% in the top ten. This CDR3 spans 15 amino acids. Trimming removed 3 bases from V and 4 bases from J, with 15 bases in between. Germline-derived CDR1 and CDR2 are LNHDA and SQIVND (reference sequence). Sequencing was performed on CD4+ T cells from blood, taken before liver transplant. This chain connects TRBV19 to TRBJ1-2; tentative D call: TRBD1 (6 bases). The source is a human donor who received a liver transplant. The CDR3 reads CASSIGPDRTYGYTF. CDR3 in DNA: TGTGCCAGTAGTATCGGCCCGGACAGAACCTATGGCTACACCTTC.